What follows is one TCR beta chain and its context. Its antigen is still unknown. From germline, CDR1 is MNHEY and CDR2 SVGAGI. V lost 0 bases, J lost 3 bases, and 9 bases lay in between. CDR3 length: 14 amino acids. The sample belongs to a study of OX40 agonist ivuxolimab in advanced cancers. On the study more broadly: Treatment received earlier with anti-PD-1, anti-PD-L1 or anti-CTLA-4 agents was allowed, and around 40% had some. Overall study findings and caveats: Antigen targets of the expanded peripheral T cells went undetermined.

Sequencing used immunoSEQ multiplex PCR; TCRdb keeps in-frame clones, though not all of them. The top ten hold more than 1% of the sample, which has about 65,000 clones, roughly 87% seen once. The receptor's source is an adult with an advanced solid tumor such as melanoma, head and neck, liver or kidney cancer. The sample was CD4+ or CD8+ T cells sorted from blood, taken in a trial of the OX40 agonist ivuxolimab. The chain is built from TRBV6-5 and TRBJ2-7; D remains ambiguous. The CDR3 loop is CASSYSGSHYEQYF. In DNA, the CDR3 is TGTGCCAGCAGTTACTCGGGTTCCCACTACGAGCAGTACTTC.